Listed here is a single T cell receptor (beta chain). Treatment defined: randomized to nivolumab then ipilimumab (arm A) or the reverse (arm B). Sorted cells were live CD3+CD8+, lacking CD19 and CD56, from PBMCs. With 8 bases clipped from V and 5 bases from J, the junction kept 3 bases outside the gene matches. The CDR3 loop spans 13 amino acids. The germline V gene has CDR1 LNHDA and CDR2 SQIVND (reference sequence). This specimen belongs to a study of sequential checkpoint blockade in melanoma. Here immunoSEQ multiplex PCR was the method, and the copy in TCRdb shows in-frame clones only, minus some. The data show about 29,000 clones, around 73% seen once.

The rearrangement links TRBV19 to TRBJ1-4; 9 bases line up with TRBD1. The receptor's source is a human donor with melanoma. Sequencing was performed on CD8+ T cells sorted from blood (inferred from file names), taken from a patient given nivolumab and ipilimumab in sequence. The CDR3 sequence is CASGDRENEKLFF. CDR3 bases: TGTGCCAGTGGGGACAGGGAAAATGAAAAACTGTTTTTT.